Below, 9 T cell receptor beta chains from the same sample are listed, as sequenced in a study of cytomegalovirus exposure and HLA in healthy donors. The primer mix had 60 Vbeta and 13 Jbeta primers. Assay used: immunoSEQ multiplex PCR; TCRdb lists only in-frame clones, some missing. The table includes roughly 220,000 clones, 60% to 80% detected once. Sample: PBMCs. Receptors were obtained from a woman aged 25 to 39 in good health and CMV-seronegative.

The chain uses TRBV11-2 and TRBJ1-2; TRBD1 matches at 7 bases. This CDR3 contains 14 residues. Per germline, CDR1 SGHAT and CDR2 FQNNGV. Germline trimming cut 3 bases from V and 5 bases from J; bases unmatched to any gene: 6. CDR3 region: CASSFRTGSYGYTF. CDR3 DNA: TGTGCCAGCAGCTTCCGGACAGGATCTTATGGCTACACCTTC.

A note on this clone: Mismatch with germline at one junction end may stem from a read error. This sequence joins TRBV7-9 and TRBJ2-1; 8 bases are shared with TRBD1. Germline-derived CDR1 and CDR2 are SEHNR and FQNEAQ (reference sequence). The CDR3 has 16 residues. The CDR3 sequence: CSSSLGAGTGHNEQFF. DNA of the CDR3: TGTTCCAGCAGCTTAGGAGCCGGGACAGGACACAATGAGCAGTTCTTC.

About this clone itself: The junction and the germline gene differ at one end; a read error may be behind it. The chain is built from TRBV4-1 and TRBJ2-1; D ambiguous. CDR1 is MGHRA and CDR2 is YSYEKL in the germline V gene. The CDR3 loop spans 11 amino acids. CDR3 DNA sequence: TGTGCCAGCAGCCAAGCTAATGAGCAGTTCTTC. Its translation: CASSQANEQFF.

The chain is built from TRBV6-5 and TRBJ2-3; maybe TRBD2 (5 bases). The V gene's germline CDR1 is MNHEY and CDR2 SVGAGI. The CDR3 has 16 amino acids. Trimming removed 0 bases at V and 2 bases at J, with 12 bases between. This CDR3 reads CASSYSGLTYTDTQYF. The CDR3 nucleotides are TGTGCCAGCAGTTACTCAGGACTGACTTACACAGATACGCAGTATTTT.

This clone was counted only a few times. The chain uses TRBV6-5 and TRBJ1-1; D gene uncertain. V lost 6 bases and J lost 1, with 6 bases in between. The CDR3 loop spans 12 amino acids. Germline V gives CDR1 MNHEY, CDR2 SVGAGI. The CDR3 loop is CASRRGNTEAFF. The CDR3 bases are TGTGCCAGCAGAAGAGGGAACACTGAAGCTTTCTTT.

Of note for this clone: One end of the junction does not line up with germline, which may come from a read error. The chain is built from TRBV7-9 and TRBJ2-7; D is ambiguous. Germline assignment: CDR1 SEHNR and CDR2 FQNEAQ (reference sequence). The CDR3 runs to 14 residues. The DNA for the CDR3 is TGTTCCAGCAGCCCTGACTCGGTATCGAGGGAGCAGTACTTC. Encoded protein: CSSSPDSVSREQYF.

This clone came up a few times. The chain couples TRBV25-1 to TRBJ2-3; 11 bases agree with TRBD2. CDR1 and CDR2 (germline): MGHDK, SYGVNS. Trimming cost V 6 bases and J 10 bases; bases outside gene matches: 12. The CDR3 length is 15 residues. The CDR3 region is CASSDGTSGPTSQYF. The CDR3 bases are TGTGCCAGCAGCGACGGGACTAGCGGACCGACGTCGCAGTATTTT.

The rearrangement links TRBV6-1 to TRBJ2-5; no definite D call. This CDR3 has 13 amino acids. CDR1 is MNHNS, CDR2 SASEGT, per germline. Trimming removed 3 bases at V and 4 bases at J, with 9 bases between. The CDR3 nucleotides read TGTGCCAGCAGTGAGGCCCGAGGAGAGACCCAGTACTTC. This gives the protein CASSEARGETQYF.

V gene TRBV19 combines with J gene TRBJ1-1, with 9 bases aligning to TRBD1. The CDR3 is made up of 16 amino acids. Germline V gene data show CDR1 as LNHDA and CDR2 as SQIVND (reference sequence). With V trimmed by 6 bases and J by 4 bases, 12 bases remained unmatched. The CDR3 is CASSPFGQGPLTEAFF. CDR3 bases: TGTGCCAGTAGCCCCTTCGGACAGGGGCCTCTCACTGAAGCTTTCTTT. The whole variable domain, remainder taken from reference TRBV19 and TRBJ1-1, is DGGITQSPKYLFRKEGQNVTLSCEQNLNHDAMYWYRQDPGQGLRLIYYSQIVNDFQKGDIAEGYSVSREKKESFPLTVTSAQKNPTAFYLCASSPFGQGPLTEAFFGQGTRLTVV.